The entry below describes one T cell receptor (beta chain). Its antigen is as yet unknown. The V gene end was trimmed by 4 bases and the J gene end by 6 bases; junction bases not matched to a gene: 8. The CDR3 runs 15 residues. The V gene's germline CDR1 is MDHEN and CDR2 SYDVKM. The data derive from a study of T cell responses to AZD1222 COVID-19 vaccine. Study results and limitations: It was only six AZD1222 recipients who were seropositive at baseline. Recipients of two AZD1222 doses showed rising Spike-specific TCR breadth and depth. Donors skewed white British and female; clonal diversity was possibly underestimated.

Libraries were prepared by immunoSEQ multiplex PCR; TCRdb keeps only in-frame clonotypes and omits some of them. The table records roughly 140,000 clones, about 89% of them present only once. The receptor's source is an adult in good health. Here the sequenced sample was peripheral blood, taken on day 0 of MenACWY control vaccination. The genes are TRBV28 and TRBJ1-5; 8 bases agree with TRBD1. This CDR3 is CASSSWTGPGQPQHF. The CDR3 coding sequence is TGTGCCAGCAGTTCCTGGACAGGGCCTGGTCAGCCCCAGCATTTT.